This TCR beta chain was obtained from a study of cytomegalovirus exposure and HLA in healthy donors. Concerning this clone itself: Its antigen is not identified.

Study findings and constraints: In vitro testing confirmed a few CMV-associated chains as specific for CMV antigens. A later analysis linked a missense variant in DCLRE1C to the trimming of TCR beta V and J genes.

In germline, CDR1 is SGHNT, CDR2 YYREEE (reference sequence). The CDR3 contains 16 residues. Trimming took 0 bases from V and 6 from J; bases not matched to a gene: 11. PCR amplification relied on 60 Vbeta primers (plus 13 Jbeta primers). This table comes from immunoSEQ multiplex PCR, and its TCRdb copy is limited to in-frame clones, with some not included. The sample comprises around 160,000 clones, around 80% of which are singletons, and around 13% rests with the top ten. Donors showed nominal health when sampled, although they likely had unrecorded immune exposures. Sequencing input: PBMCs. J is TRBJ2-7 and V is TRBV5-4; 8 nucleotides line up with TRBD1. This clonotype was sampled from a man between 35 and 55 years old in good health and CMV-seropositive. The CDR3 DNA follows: TGTGCCAGCAGCTTGGCCGCCAGGGGGCCTGAGGCCGAGCAGTACTTC. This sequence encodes CASSLAARGPEAEQYF. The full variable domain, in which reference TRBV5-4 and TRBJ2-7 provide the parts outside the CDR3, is ETGVTQSPTHLIKTRGQQVTLRCSSQSGHNTVSWYQQALGQGPQFIFQYYREEENGRGNFPPRFSGLQFPNYSSELNVNALELDDSALYLCASSLAARGPEAEQYFGPGTRLTVT.